These 24 T cell receptor beta chains originate from one sample sequenced in a study of control samples from healthy donors and cancer patients. Some clones are missing from TCRdb's copy, which holds only in-frame ones; the method was immunoSEQ multiplex PCR. The profile shows 90,000 to 150,000 clones, approximately 88% of them singletons. The sample taken for sequencing was blood. These receptors originate from a middle-aged man in good health.

The rearrangement joins TRBV29-1 to TRBJ2-2; TRBD1 aligns across 10 bases. Per the germline V gene, CDR1 is SQVTM and CDR2 is ANQGSEA. The CDR3 is 14 residues long. The V gene end was trimmed by 5 bases and the J gene end by 6 bases; junction bases not matched to a gene: 6. CDR3 bases: TGCAGCGTTATGACAGGGGGCGCGGCCGGGGAGCTGTTTTTT. Protein product: CSVMTGGAAGELFF.

With respect to this clone: Other DNA sequences in the sample encode the same CDR3. The chain links TRBV5-1 to TRBJ1-1; D call uncertain. Germline loops: CDR1 SGHRS, CDR2 YFSETQ. Trimming removed 5 bases at V and 0 bases at J, with 8 bases between. The CDR3 loop spans 13 amino acids. For the CDR3, the DNA is TGCGCCAGCAGAGGCAGATTGAACACTGAAGCTTTCTTT. Translation gives CASRGRLNTEAFF.

V gene TRBV18 combines with J gene TRBJ1-4; no clear D gene. Germline values: CDR1 KGHSH, CDR2 LQKENI. This CDR3 spans 15 amino acids. The V end lost 6 bases, the J end lost 4 bases, and 15 bases lay between the germline ends. CDR3 in DNA: TGTGCCAGCTCCCCCTCCCGAGGAAATAATGAAAAACTGTTTTTT. Its translation is CASSPSRGNNEKLFF.

This clone was counted a single time. The gene calls are TRBV7-9 and TRBJ1-5; 7 bases map to TRBD1. This CDR3 spans 15 amino acids. The germline V gene has CDR1 SEHNR and CDR2 FQNEAQ (reference sequence). Trimming took 1 base from V and 3 from J; bases not matched to a gene: 3. The CDR3 reads CASSLGTGDNQPQHF. The CDR3 DNA follows: TGTGCCAGCAGCTTAGGGACAGGAGACAATCAGCCCCAGCATTTT.

This clone occurred once. J is TRBJ2-5 and V is TRBV6-4, with 9 nucleotides matching TRBD1. CDR1 and CDR2 (germline): MRHNA, SNTAGT. This CDR3 spans 16 amino acids. J gave up 1 base and V 6 bases, and 9 bases lay outside the gene matches. CDR3 sequence reads: CASRNRDRAFQETQYF. In nucleotides, the CDR3 is TGTGCCAGCAGGAACCGGGACAGGGCCTTCCAAGAGACCCAGTACTTC.

This chain joins TRBV5-1 and TRBJ2-3; D is possibly TRBD1 or TRBD2 (5 bases each). Germline CDR1 reads SGHRS; CDR2 reads YFSETQ. The CDR3 sequence is 15 residues long. V lost 0 bases and J lost 0, with 8 bases in between. CDR3 in amino acids: CASSLGGKSTDTQYF. The CDR3 nucleotides read TGCGCCAGCAGCTTGGGGGGGAAAAGCACAGATACGCAGTATTTT. Full variable domain (rest looked up from reference TRBV5-1 and TRBJ2-3): KAGVTQTPRYLIKTRGQQVTLSCSPISGHRSVSWYQQTPGQGLQFLFEYFSETQRNKGNFPGRFSGRQFSNSRSEMNVSTLELGDSALYLCASSLGGKSTDTQYFGPGTRLTVL.

The V and J genes are TRBV9 and TRBJ2-1, with 8 bases that match TRBD1. Germline assignment: CDR1 SGDLS and CDR2 YYNGEE. Trimming cost V 4 bases and J 6 bases; bases outside gene matches: 6. CDR3 length equals 14 residues. CDR3 loop: CASSPTDRVNEQFF. In nucleotides, the CDR3 is TGTGCCAGCAGCCCGACGGACAGGGTCAATGAGCAGTTCTTC. The variable domain in full, with the rest retrieved from reference TRBV9 and TRBJ2-1, is DSGVTQTPKHLITATGQRVTLRCSPRSGDLSVYWYQQSLDQGLQFLIQYYNGEERAKGNILERFSAQQFPDLHSELNLSSLELGDSALYFCASSPTDRVNEQFFGPGTRLTVL.

The chain recombines TRBV6-5 with TRBJ1-4; D is unclear. The CDR3 runs 15 residues. Germline loops: CDR1 MNHEY, CDR2 SVGAGI. V lost 7 bases and J lost 1, with 13 bases in between. The DNA of the CDR3 is TGTGCCAGCACCCCAGACGGGGTAACTAATGAAAAACTGTTTTTT. Its translation is CASTPDGVTNEKLFF.

The CDR3 coding sequence is TGTGCCAGCAGTAATTTAAATAGCAATCAGCCCCAGCATTTT. Encoded protein: CASSNLNSNQPQHF. The V and J genes are TRBV6-5 and TRBJ1-5; D gene unclear. The germline CDR1 and CDR2 sequences are MNHEY and SVGAGI. This CDR3 region has 14 residues. V lost 5 bases and J lost 0, with 8 bases in between.

The chain is built from TRBV4-1 and TRBJ1-5, with TRBD1 matching over 8 bases. Germline V lookup: CDR1 MGHRA, CDR2 YSYEKL. Germline trimming cut 1 base from V and 4 bases from J; bases unmatched to any gene: 9. The CDR3 extends over 17 amino acids. The CDR3 nucleotides are TGCGCCAGCAGCCAAGGTGAAGTCAGGGGGCCTAATCAGCCCCAGCATTTT. It translates to CASSQGEVRGPNQPQHF.

V and J are TRBV7-8 and TRBJ1-1; the D is unclear. This CDR3 has 13 residues. In germline, CDR1 is SGHVS, CDR2 FQNEAQ. V lost 1 base, J lost 6 bases, and 9 bases lay in between. In nucleotides, the CDR3 is TGTGCCAGCAGCTTAGGAGGGAGCCCTGAAGCTTTCTTT. Translating gives CASSLGGSPEAFF.

This chain connects TRBV18 to TRBJ1-2; 11 bases are shared with TRBD1. The V segment lost 3 bases and the J segment 8 bases; nucleotides outside the gene matches: 17. The V gene's germline CDR1 is KGHSH and CDR2 LQKENI. This CDR3 is built from 18 residues. This CDR3 is CASSPQTKGGTGGRGYTF. CDR3 DNA: TGTGCCAGCTCACCCCAGACCAAAGGGGGGACAGGGGGAAGAGGCTACACCTTC. Drawing the rest from reference TRBV18 and TRBJ1-2, the complete variable domain is NAGVMQNPRHLVRRRGQEARLRCSPMKGHSHVYWYRQLPEEGLKFMVYLQKENIIDESGMPKERFSAEFPKEGPSILRIQQVVRGDSAAYFCASSPQTKGGTGGRGYTFGSGTRLTVV.

The chain carries TRBV27 and TRBJ2-7, with TRBD1 matching 10 bases. CDR1 MNHEY and CDR2 SMNVEV come from the germline V gene (reference sequence). CDR3 length: 12 amino acids. The V gene end was trimmed by 8 bases and the J gene end by 7 bases; junction bases not matched to a gene: 5. CDR3 bases: TGTGCCAGCGGGACAGGGGTTCGGGAGCAGTACTTC. Protein product: CASGTGVREQYF.

V and J are TRBV7-2 and TRBJ1-3; D possibly corresponds to TRBD1 (6 bases). V lost 1 base, J lost 1 base, and 8 bases lay in between. Germline CDR1 reads SGHTA; CDR2 reads FQGNSA. The CDR3 is made up of 15 amino acids. CDR3 nucleotides: TGTGCCAGCAGCTTAGGCAGGGGTTCTGGAAACACCATATATTTT. It specifies CASSLGRGSGNTIYF.

About this clone itself: Distinct nucleotide sequences in the sample also encode this CDR3. V gene TRBV19 combines with J gene TRBJ2-7; no definite D call. Germline CDR1 and CDR2: LNHDA and SQIVND (reference sequence). CDR3 length: 11 amino acids. Trimming cost V 4 bases and J 4 bases, with 5 bases left between them. In nucleotides, the CDR3 is TGTGCCAGTAGTAATGGTTACGAGCAGTACTTC. It encodes CASSNGYEQYF.

This chain's CDR3 is CASSAGTGSLVDYEQYF. Written as DNA, the CDR3 is TGTGCCAGCAGTGCCGGGACAGGGTCCCTTGTGGATTACGAGCAGTACTTC. The V and J genes are TRBV2 and TRBJ2-7; 9 nucleotides align to TRBD1. This CDR3 spans 17 amino acids. Germline CDR1 and CDR2: SNHLY and FYNNEI. Trimming took 4 bases from V and 4 from J; bases not matched to a gene: 14.

The chain is built from TRBV6-2 or TRBV6-3 and TRBJ2-6; 8 nucleotides match TRBD1. V lost 0 bases, J lost 1 base, and 8 bases stayed unmatched. CDR3 length equals 19 residues. Per the germline V gene, CDR1 is MNHEY and CDR2 is SVGEGT. As DNA, the CDR3 is TGTGCCAGCAGTTACTCGATTAACAGGGGGTTATCTGGGGCCAACGTCCTGACTTTC. Amino acids: CASSYSINRGLSGANVLTF.

This clone was seen once. The rearrangement uses TRBV6-6 and TRBJ1-4; D may be TRBD1 (5 bases). V lost 6 bases, J lost 4 bases, and 12 bases lay in between. Looked up from germline, CDR1 is MNHNY and CDR2 is SVGAGI (reference sequence). CDR3 size: 14 residues. CDR3 in amino acids: CASSPGRSNEKLFF. CDR3 in DNA: TGTGCCAGCAGCCCGGGACGGAGTAATGAAAAACTGTTTTTT.

The V call is TRBV7-9, the J call TRBJ2-2, with D possibly TRBD1 on 5 matching bases. The CDR3 runs 15 residues. CDR1 SEHNR and CDR2 FQNEAQ come from the germline V gene (reference sequence). Between the trimmed V and J ends, which lost 4 bases and 7 bases, there was a span of 16 bases. CDR3 DNA: TGTGCCAGCAGCTCTAATCAGGGAAAAGGCGGGGAGCTGTTTTTT. Translated, it gives CASSSNQGKGGELFF.

This chain connects TRBV7-2 to TRBJ1-1, with no clear D. The CDR3 length is 12 residues. Between the trimmed V and J ends, which lost 3 bases and 4 bases, there was a span of 6 bases. Germline V gives CDR1 SGHTA, CDR2 FQGNSA. The CDR3 DNA sequence: TGTGCCAGCAGCTTCCACCCCACTGAAGCTTTCTTT. Its translation is CASSFHPTEAFF.

With regard to this clone: The sample carries other DNA sequences with the same CDR3. This chain links TRBV5-1 with TRBJ1-4; D uncertain. Germline V gives CDR1 SGHRS, CDR2 YFSETQ. This CDR3 is built from 14 residues. The V end lost 0 bases, the J end lost 7 bases, and 10 bases lay between the germline ends. The CDR3 sequence is CASSLGGLGEKLFF. The DNA of the CDR3 is TGCGCCAGCAGCTTGGGAGGGTTGGGTGAAAAACTGTTTTTT.

The rearrangement joins TRBV19 to TRBJ1-3; tentative D call: TRBD1 (5 bases). This CDR3 comprises 14 residues. The germline CDR1 and CDR2 sequences are LNHDA and SQIVND (reference sequence). Trimming cost V 3 bases and J 1 base, with 7 bases left between them. CDR3 nucleotides: TGTGCCAGTAGTATTGGGGGGTCTGGAAACACCATATATTTT. Protein product: CASSIGGSGNTIYF.

This chain links TRBV6-5 with TRBJ2-3, with 8 bases that match TRBD2. Unmatched junction bases numbered 4, after V lost 9 bases and J lost 2 bases. Germline assignment: CDR1 MNHEY and CDR2 SVGAGI. The CDR3 extends over 13 amino acids. The CDR3 sequence is CASSGDSTDTQYF. CDR3 nucleotide sequence: TGTGCCAGTAGCGGGGATTCCACAGATACGCAGTATTTT.

This sequence joins TRBV7-2 and TRBJ1-2, with D perhaps matching TRBD1 (5 bases). Germline V gene data show CDR1 as SGHTA and CDR2 as FQGNSA. The CDR3 is 14 amino acids. The germline V and J ends were trimmed by 4 bases and 4 bases, with 13 bases remaining between them. This CDR3 reads CASSSLGTPYGYTF. DNA of the CDR3: TGTGCCAGCAGCTCCCTCGGGACTCCCTATGGCTACACCTTC. The full variable domain, its missing parts supplied by reference TRBV7-2 and TRBJ1-2, is GAGVSQSPSNKVTEKGKDVELRCDPISGHTALYWYRQSLGQGLEFLIYFQGNSAPDKSGLPSDRFSAERTGGSVSTLTIQRTQQEDSAVYLCASSSLGTPYGYTFGSGTRLTVV.